The sample holds many counts of the clone carrying this T cell receptor beta chain. Its antigen is unidentified. V lost 1 base and J lost 5, with 14 bases in between. The CDR3 spans 15 residues. From germline, CDR1 is LNHDA and CDR2 SQIVND (reference sequence). This entry comes from a study of Graves' ophthalmopathy and Graves' hyperthyroidism. Study-level results: Also, most clonotypes expanded in the thyroid above 0.001 frequency appeared in blood.

RNA transcripts were the template, and TCR beta CDR3 regions were amplified from them. Second-round multiplex PCR followed a first-round RT-PCR using HTBI primers. TCRdb analysed the multiplex PCR reads with MiXCR anew, one entry per CDR3 protein. The repertoire holds around 660,000 distinct CDR3 sequences, with just over 40% as singletons. The sequenced material came from peripheral blood. V gene TRBV19 combines with J gene TRBJ1-1, with D possibly TRBD1 on 6 matching bases. This TCR derives from an adult man with Graves' ophthalmopathy. CDR3 DNA sequence: TGTGCCAGTAGTATAGTTTCAGGGGTATGGACTGAAGCTTTCTTT. It translates to CASSIVSGVWTEAFF.